These T cell receptor beta chains were read from a single sample in a study of T cell repertoires in cytomegalovirus infection. TCRdb reprocessed the reads via MiXCR and lists one record per CDR3 protein. The data contain about 68,000 distinct CDR3 sequences, under 25% of them singletons. No antigen is known for these receptors. Sequencing was carried out using PBMCs, sequenced either directly or after in vitro stimulation (not recorded which). The receptors stem from a human donor in good health (CMV status not recorded). Some clones in this sample may be carry-over from other donors' samples. Each CDR3 is given with its conserved first and last residue. The order of the fields is CDR3 length, D gene, V gene, J gene, clone size, CDR3 DNA, CDR3 protein. A D gene is named only where the DNA matches it firmly. Size is omitted from some rows. Given values are once, few, many or a class for expanded clones.

>16|TRBD1|TRBV7-9|TRBJ1-6|many
TGTGCCAGCAGCCCGCCGGCCTGGCAGGGGGGGACTCCCCTCCACTTT
CASSPPAWQGGTPLHF
>14|TRBD1|TRBV7-2|TRBJ1-2|.
TGTGCCAGCAGCTTAGTGGGACAGGACGGTGGCTACACCTTC
CASSLVGQDGGYTF
>15|.|TRBV7-9|TRBJ2-1|.
TGTGCCAGCAGCTCTAGCAGAGGCTCCTACAATGAGCAGTTCTTC
CASSSSRGSYNEQFF
>15|TRBD2|TRBV6-4|TRBJ2-1|once
TGTGCCAGCAGTGAGGGTAGCGGGAGGTTTGATGAGCAGTTCTTC
CASSEGSGRFDEQFF
>15|.|TRBV12-3/TRBV12-4|TRBJ1-5|many
TGTGCCAGCAGTTTAGGGGGGTCGGGCAATCAGCCCCAGCATTTT
CASSLGGSGNQPQHF
>14|.|TRBV20-1|TRBJ2-5|.
TGCAGTGCTAGGGACACCTCAGCTAGAGAGACCCAGTACTTC
CSARDTSARETQYF
>16|TRBD2|TRBV24-1|TRBJ2-1|.
TGTGCCACCAGTGGCCACCATACTAGCGTGAGGAATGAGCAGTTCTTC
CATSGHHTSVRNEQFF
>15|.|TRBV2|TRBJ2-3|.
TGTGCCAGCAGTGAACAGTCCCAACCCACAGATACGCAGTATTTT
CASSEQSQPTDTQYF
>16|TRBD2|TRBV7-3|TRBJ2-1|few
TGTGCCAGCAGCTTATATGGGACTAGCGGGACCAATGAGCAGTTCTTC
CASSLYGTSGTNEQFF
>12|.|TRBV20-1|TRBJ2-7|.
TGCAGTGCCCGGGACCAGACCTACGAGCAGTACTTC
CSARDQTYEQYF
>16|TRBD2|TRBV12-3/TRBV12-4|TRBJ2-5|many
TGTGCCAGCAGCGAACTAGCGGGAGGGCCCCAAGAGACCCAGTACTTC
CASSELAGGPQETQYF
>15|TRBD1|TRBV12-3/TRBV12-4|TRBJ2-1|many
TGTGCCAGCAGTTTTTTTTGGACAGGGGAAAATGAGCAGTTCTTC
CASSFFWTGENEQFF
>14|TRBD1|TRBV6-5|TRBJ2-7|.
TGTGCCAGCAACCCAGGACAGGGGACGGGGGAGCAGTACTTC
CASNPGQGTGEQYF
>13|.|TRBV11-2|TRBJ1-3|.
TGTGCCAGCACGCGGACGGATGGAAACACCATATATTTT
CASTRTDGNTIYF
>14|.|TRBV7-2|TRBJ2-3|many
TGTGCCAGCAGCTTAACTGGCCTCACAGATACGCAGTATTTT
CASSLTGLTDTQYF
>16|TRBD1|TRBV19|TRBJ1-6|few
TGTGCCAGTAGTTTAACCCTTGGACAGGGAAATTCACCCCTCCACTTT
CASSLTLGQGNSPLHF